Each of the 28 T cell receptor beta chains below was sequenced from the same sample in a study of memory CD4+ T cells and cytomegalovirus serostatus (dated by TCRdb to between 2018 and 2020). The library was prepared using the immunoSEQ multiplex PCR assay. TCRdb holds this immuneACCESS table with in-frame rearrangements only. Some clones are missing; in checked studies, unresolved V genes explain under half, and the rest has no known cause. This sample has tens of thousands of clones in its table, and more than 75% of those were observed once. Of the sample, roughly 0.4% is held by the ten largest clones. Single viable CD3+CD4+CD8-CD45RO+ cells were sorted as memory CD4+ T cells on a FACSAria II. Sequenced: memory CD4+ T cells from blood. These receptors were obtained from an adult in good health and CMV-seronegative.

The chain has TRBV9 and TRBJ2-5; D perhaps matches TRBD2 (7 bases). This CDR3 has 14 amino acids. Deletions cut 3 bases from V and 5 bases from J, with 14 bases between. Germline CDR1 and CDR2: SGDLS and YYNGEE. The CDR3 reads CASSGGGPRETQYF. The CDR3 bases are TGTGCCAGCAGCGGGGGGGGGCCGAGGGAGACCCAGTACTTC.

The chain recombines TRBV7-3 with TRBJ1-6, with TRBD1 identical over 11 bases. This CDR3 contains 15 residues. Looked up from germline, CDR1 is SGHTA and CDR2 is FQGTGA. V gave up 5 bases and J gave up 8 bases; unmatched junction bases: 5. The CDR3, as DNA: TGTGCCAGCAGCGCGGGACAGGGGGTCCATTCACCCCTCCACTTT. Translating it yields CASSAGQGVHSPLHF.

The chain joins TRBV19 to TRBJ2-2; D is possibly TRBD1 or TRBD2 (6 bases each). Germline loops: CDR1 LNHDA, CDR2 SQIVND (reference sequence). This CDR3 contains 19 residues. V dropped 4 bases and J dropped 6 bases, with 27 bases sitting between them. CDR3 amino acids: CASSTARLLRGRGAGELFF. CDR3 DNA: TGTGCCAGTAGTACCGCCCGTCTCCTTCGGGGGCGCGGAGCCGGGGAGCTGTTTTTT.

The genes are TRBV7-2 and TRBJ1-1; D gene unclear. V was cut by 2 bases and J by 4 bases, with 11 bases left in between. This CDR3 contains 14 residues. From germline, CDR1 is SGHTA and CDR2 FQGNSA. CDR3 region: CASSLWRDGTEAFF. The CDR3, as DNA: TGTGCCAGCAGCTTATGGAGGGATGGCACTGAAGCTTTCTTT.

The chain has TRBV7-2 and TRBJ2-7; D is undetermined. Between the trimmed V and J ends, which lost 8 bases and 4 bases, there was a span of 6 bases. The CDR3 has 10 amino acids. Germline values: CDR1 SGHTA, CDR2 FQGNSA. DNA for the CDR3: TGTGCCAGCGGGGATTACGAGCAGTACTTC. Translation: CASGDYEQYF. Based on the CDR3 plus reference TRBV7-2 and TRBJ2-7, the full variable domain is GAGVSQSPSNKVTEKGKDVELRCDPISGHTALYWYRQSLGQGLEFLIYFQGNSAPDKSGLPSDRFSAERTGGSVSTLTIQRTQQEDSAVYLCASGDYEQYFGPGTRLTVT.

The chain recombines TRBV14 with TRBJ2-3, with TRBD2 as a possible D gene (5 bases). Germline-derived CDR1 and CDR2 are SGHDN and FVKESK. Between the trimmed V and J ends, which lost 4 bases and 5 bases, there was a span of 13 bases. This CDR3 region has 14 residues. CDR3 in amino acids: CASSPRLAVDTQYF. The CDR3, as DNA: TGTGCCAGCAGCCCCCGGCTAGCTGTAGATACGCAGTATTTT.

The chain uses TRBV7-4 and TRBJ2-1; tentative D call: TRBD1 (7 bases). Germline assignment: CDR1 SGHVT and CDR2 SQSDAQ. There are 16 residues in the CDR3. Trimming shortened V by 1 base and J by 6 bases, and 16 bases separated the two germline ends. The CDR3 is CASSLVGQEGCNEQFF. CDR3 DNA: TGTGCCAGCAGCTTAGTAGGACAGGAGGGCTGCAATGAGCAGTTCTTC.

The chain carries TRBV6-1 and TRBJ1-6; D might be TRBD1 (5 bases). The CDR3 consists of 15 residues. Germline V gene sequence: CDR1 MNHNS, CDR2 SASEGT. The V end lost 11 bases, the J end lost 13 bases, and 27 bases lay between the germline ends. Here the CDR3 DNA reads TGTGCCGCGCTCCGAAGCGGGACCGCCGGGGGGCCCCTCCACTTT. Residues: CAALRSGTAGGPLHF.

The chain couples TRBV5-1 to TRBJ1-5; TRBD1 might be the D (5 bases). Germline V gene sequence: CDR1 SGHRS, CDR2 YFSETQ. This CDR3 is built from 16 residues. Trimming shortened V by 4 bases and J by 0 bases, and 14 bases separated the two germline ends. CDR3 sequence reads: CASSPTGDYSNQPQHF. CDR3 coding DNA: TGCGCCAGCAGCCCTACAGGTGACTATAGCAATCAGCCCCAGCATTTT.

This sequence joins TRBV9 and TRBJ1-4; D gene uncertain. Germline CDR1 SGDLS, CDR2 YYNGEE. V was shortened by 4 bases and J by 3 bases, with 13 bases between the two germline ends. The CDR3 covers 15 residues. The CDR3 loop reads CASSLAGEPNEKLFF. DNA for the CDR3: TGTGCCAGCAGCCTGGCAGGCGAGCCTAATGAAAAACTGTTTTTT. The whole variable domain, filled in from reference TRBV9 and TRBJ1-4, reads DSGVTQTPKHLITATGQRVTLRCSPRSGDLSVYWYQQSLDQGLQFLIQYYNGEERAKGNILERFSAQQFPDLHSELNLSSLELGDSALYFCASSLAGEPNEKLFFGSGTQLSVL.

The gene calls are TRBV7-2 and TRBJ1-1; 10 bases line up with TRBD1. Germline CDR1 reads SGHTA; CDR2 reads FQGNSA. CDR3 length: 14 residues. V shed 6 bases and J 5 bases; nucleotides not matched to a gene: 6. The CDR3 reads CASSPGQGRTEAFF. DNA of the CDR3: TGTGCCAGCAGTCCGGGACAGGGGAGGACTGAAGCTTTCTTT.

The chain employs TRBV7-3 and TRBJ2-2; a possible D gene is TRBD1 (6 bases). Trimming took off 4 bases at V and 4 bases at J, with 13 bases between the two ends. In germline, CDR1 is SGHTA, CDR2 FQGTGA. The CDR3 length is 15 residues. CDR3 loop: CASSSRGDGTGELFF. The CDR3 DNA follows: TGTGCCAGCAGCTCCAGGGGTGATGGCACCGGGGAGCTGTTTTTT.

The chain has TRBV7-9 and TRBJ2-7; TRBD1 might be the D (5 bases). Trimming removed 6 bases at V and 3 bases at J, with 12 bases between. The CDR3 extends over 13 amino acids. The V gene's germline CDR1 is SEHNR and CDR2 FQNEAQ (reference sequence). The CDR3 DNA reads as TGTGCCAGCAGTTCGGACACCCGCTACGAGCAGTACTTC. This sequence encodes CASSSDTRYEQYF.

In its sample, this clone was seen once. The V and J genes are TRBV6-5 and TRBJ1-3, with 11 bases matching TRBD1. Per germline, CDR1 MNHEY and CDR2 SVGAGI. The CDR3 totals 15 residues. V was pared by 0 bases and J by 8 bases, with 3 bases of the junction left unmatched. The CDR3 here is CASSYSDRGRHTIYF. CDR3 nucleotides: TGTGCCAGCAGTTACTCGGACAGGGGGCGGCACACCATATATTTT.

V and J are TRBV6-5 and TRBJ2-1; D may be TRBD2 (5 bases). The germline V gene has CDR1 MNHEY and CDR2 SVGAGI. The V end lost 5 bases, the J end lost 4 bases, and 12 bases lay between the germline ends. The CDR3 spans 14 residues. The CDR3 nucleotides read TGTGCCAGCAGTCGTAATTCGGGGTACAATGAGCAGTTCTTC. It is translated as CASSRNSGYNEQFF.

This clone was detected only once. The chain joins TRBV6-6 to TRBJ2-7; D tentatively fits TRBD1 or TRBD2 (5 bases each). The CDR3 spans 15 residues. Germline CDR1 is MNHNY and CDR2 is SVGAGI (reference sequence). V was pared by 7 bases and J by 5 bases, with 21 bases between. Here the CDR3 DNA reads TGTGCCAGCACCCCCGGGGTGGGGCCCAAGGACGAGCAGTACTTC. As protein: CASTPGVGPKDEQYF.

This chain links TRBV6-1 with TRBJ1-2; D might be TRBD1 (5 bases). Trimming removed 2 bases at V and 0 bases at J, with 13 bases between. The V gene's germline CDR1 is MNHNS and CDR2 SASEGT. This CDR3 region has 16 residues. The CDR3 bases are TGTGCCAGCAGTGAATTGAGGCAGGGTACTAACTATGGCTACACCTTC. Translating it yields CASSELRQGTNYGYTF.

The chain uses TRBV6-6 and TRBJ1-4; D remains unclear. This CDR3 spans 14 amino acids. CDR1 and CDR2 (germline): MNHNY, SVGAGI (reference sequence). Between the trimmed V and J ends, which lost 0 bases and 4 bases, there was a span of 6 bases. The chain's CDR3 is CASSYSGINEKLFF. Here the CDR3 DNA reads TGTGCCAGCAGTTACTCGGGGATTAATGAAAAACTGTTTTTT.

The genes are TRBV6-1 and TRBJ2-2, with D hard to call. Per the germline V gene, CDR1 is MNHNS and CDR2 is SASEGT. V lost 3 bases and J 6 bases, leaving 14 bases between the germline ends. The CDR3 extends over 15 amino acids. Here the CDR3 DNA reads TGTGCCAGCAGTGATGGACGGTGGAGATCCGGGGAGCTGTTTTTT. Translating it yields CASSDGRWRSGELFF.

The chain couples TRBV5-5 to TRBJ2-3; D perhaps matches TRBD2 (8 bases). The V end was cut by 4 bases, the J end by 2 bases, with 17 bases between. CDR1 and CDR2 (germline): SGHKS, YYEKEE (reference sequence). The CDR3 totals 16 residues. DNA of the CDR3: TGTGCCAGCAGCACCAGCGGGGGACAGTTCACAGATACGCAGTATTTT. Translated, it gives CASSTSGGQFTDTQYF.

The chain has TRBV7-8 and TRBJ1-5, with D possibly matching TRBD1 (6 bases). Trimming stripped 6 bases from V and 7 bases from J, with 13 bases between. The CDR3 sequence is 13 residues long. Germline V gene data show CDR1 as SGHVS and CDR2 as FQNEAQ. DNA of the CDR3: TGTGCCAGCAGTTTTGACAGGCACCAGCCCCAGCATTTT. Translated: CASSFDRHQPQHF.

The CDR3 DNA reads as TGTGCCACCAGCAGCCGGGACTTGTACACAGATACGCAGTATTTT. Translated: CATSSRDLYTDTQYF. V is TRBV15 and J is TRBJ2-3; tentative D call: TRBD2 (6 bases). V was shortened by 3 bases and J by 2 bases, with 12 bases between the two germline ends. The CDR3 runs to 15 residues. In germline, CDR1 is LNHNV, CDR2 YYDKDF (reference sequence). The full variable domain, its missing parts supplied by reference TRBV15 and TRBJ2-3, is DAMVIQNPRYQVTQFGKPVTLSCSQTLNHNVMYWYQQKSSQAPKLLFHYYDKDFNNEADTPDNFQSRRPNTSFCFLDIRSPGLGDTAMYLCATSSRDLYTDTQYFGPGTRLTVL.

The chain links TRBV7-2 to TRBJ1-5; 7 positions match TRBD1. After removal of 0 bases from V and 7 bases from J, the junction contained 6 bases not matched to a gene. Germline CDR1 and CDR2: SGHTA and FQGNSA. This CDR3 region has 15 residues. For the CDR3, the DNA is TGTGCCAGCAGCTTAGCGCCAGGGGGTGGGCAGCCCCAGCATTTT. It yields the protein CASSLAPGGGQPQHF.

The chain carries TRBV9 and TRBJ2-3, with 10 bases lining up with TRBD2. This CDR3 comprises 15 residues. After removal of 0 bases from V and 3 bases from J, the junction contained 1 base not matched to a gene. The germline V gene has CDR1 SGDLS and CDR2 YYNGEE. The CDR3 protein is CASSVASGGTDTQYF. CDR3 in DNA: TGTGCCAGCAGCGTAGCTAGCGGGGGAACAGATACGCAGTATTTT. Filled out from reference TRBV9 and TRBJ2-3, the complete variable domain reads DSGVTQTPKHLITATGQRVTLRCSPRSGDLSVYWYQQSLDQGLQFLIQYYNGEERAKGNILERFSAQQFPDLHSELNLSSLELGDSALYFCASSVASGGTDTQYFGPGTRLTVL.

The genes are TRBV5-5 and TRBJ2-3, with 11 bases lining up with TRBD2. The CDR3 contains 17 residues. Germline lookup yields CDR1 SGHKS and CDR2 YYEKEE (reference sequence). The V and J ends lost 4 bases and 0 bases, in that order; junction bases with no gene match: 7. The CDR3 DNA follows: TGTGCCAGCAGCGGGACTAGCGGAGGGACTAGCACAGATACGCAGTATTTT. Translating gives CASSGTSGGTSTDTQYF.

The rearrangement uses TRBV6-1 and TRBJ1-1, with TRBD1 matching 8 bases. Trimming removed 6 bases from V and 5 bases from J; junction bases left unmatched: 11. Germline V CDR1 and CDR2: MNHNS, SASEGT. The CDR3 extends over 15 amino acids. In DNA form, the CDR3 reads TGTGCCAGCAGAGCGGACAGGGCCCGGTGGACTGAAGCTTTCTTT. Translated, it gives CASRADRARWTEAFF.

The rearrangement links TRBV11-3 to TRBJ2-3, with a weak D call TRBD1 (6 bases). Per the germline V gene, CDR1 is SGHNT and CDR2 is YENEEA. The V gene lost 5 bases and the J gene lost 3 bases, with 12 bases spanning the gap. The CDR3 has 14 residues. This CDR3 reads CASSPGARTDTQYF. The DNA of the CDR3 is TGTGCCAGCAGCCCAGGGGCTCGGACAGATACGCAGTATTTT.

For this clone: The junction departs from germline at one end; a sequencing error may be responsible. The CDR3: CASSQELPSGQQTQYF. The CDR3 DNA is TGCGCCAGCAGCCAAGAGCTCCCTAGCGGCCAACAGACCCAGTACTTC. The chain has TRBV4-3 and TRBJ2-5, with TRBD2 identical over 7 bases. Germline CDR1 and CDR2: LGHNA and YSLEER. The CDR3 is made up of 16 amino acids.